This is a list of T cell receptor beta chains from one sample in a study of human thymus T cells. The method was immunoSEQ multiplex PCR; TCRdb's version includes in-frame clones alone and lacks a portion of them. Of tens of thousands of clones listed, 85% to 95% were seen once; the top ten hold about 0.17%. Sequencing input: blood. These receptors originate from a girl younger than two with a congenital heart defect but otherwise immunologically healthy. CDR3s include the opening cysteine and the closing phenylalanine or tryptophan. The D gene is left open where the match is weak. Rows give clone size only sometimes, using once, few, many, or a class for an expanded clone.

j_call clone_size v_call d_call cdr3_nt cdr3_aa
TRBJ2-4 few TRBV30 NA TGTGCCTGGACTAGCTCGGGGGATATACAGTACTTC CAWTSSGDIQYF
TRBJ2-7 NA TRBV6-6 NA TGTGCCAGCAGAGGGGGGAGAAGCTCCTACGAGCAGTACTTC CASRGGRSSYEQYF
TRBJ1-4 NA TRBV5-6 NA TGTGCCAGCAGCTTGATCGGGGGGAACGAAAAACTGTTTTTT CASSLIGGNEKLFF
TRBJ1-5 NA TRBV2 NA TGTGCCAGCAGCTCCCCGGATCAGCCCCAGCATTTT CASSSPDQPQHF
TRBJ2-7 NA TRBV20-1 NA TGCAGTGCTAGAAGTCGGGACGAGCAGTACTTC CSARSRDEQYF
TRBJ2-1 NA TRBV2 NA TGTGCCAGCAGTGCCCCCTGGAATGAGCAGTTCTTC CASSAPWNEQFF
TRBJ1-2 once TRBV11-2 TRBD1 TGTGCCAGCAGCTCTCCCCGGGACAGGGCTAACTATGGCTACACCTTC CASSSPRDRANYGYTF
TRBJ2-5 NA TRBV11-2 NA TGTGCCAGCAGCTCCCACCAAGAGACCCAGTACTTC CASSSHQETQYF
TRBJ1-1 NA TRBV7-8 TRBD1 TGTGCCAGCAGCCCGGAGGGACAGGGGGCCGACACTGAAGCTTTCTTT CASSPEGQGADTEAFF
TRBJ2-7 NA TRBV5-1 NA TGCGCCAGCAGCTTGGCGCCAGGGAACGGCTACGAGCAGTACTTC CASSLAPGNGYEQYF
TRBJ1-6 NA TRBV30 NA TGTGCCTGGAGTGTGAGAGGGGGATGGCAAAATTCACCCCTCCACTTT CAWSVRGGWQNSPLHF
TRBJ2-1 NA TRBV10-3 NA TGTGCCATCAGTGAGCGGGACTCCCTTTATGAGCAGTTCTTC CAISERDSLYEQFF
TRBJ2-5 NA TRBV7-9 TRBD1 TGTGCCAGCACTTCGGGACAGGGGGACCGGGGGACCCAGTACTTC CASTSGQGDRGTQYF
TRBJ1-1 NA TRBV5-7 NA TGTGCCAGCAGCTCTACAACTACAGGGTCCACTGAAGCTTTCTTT CASSSTTTGSTEAFF
TRBJ2-7 NA TRBV5-1 TRBD2 TGCGCCAGCAGGAGCGGGACTGCCTACGAGCAGTACTTC CASRSGTAYEQYF
TRBJ1-1 NA TRBV21-1 NA TGTGCCAGCATCTATAGACGTTACACTGAAGCTTTCTTT CASIYRRYTEAFF
TRBJ2-7 NA TRBV11-2 TRBD2 TGTGCCAGCAGCTTAAGAAGGGCTAGCGGGACTTCCTACGAGCAGTACTTC CASSLRRASGTSYEQYF
TRBJ1-6 NA TRBV6-1 NA TGTGCCAGCAGTGAGGGTGGTTCACCCCTCCACTTT CASSEGGSPLHF
TRBJ2-2 NA TRBV2 NA TGTGCCAGCAGTGATGGGCCAGGCGGGGAGCTGTTTTTT CASSDGPGGELFF
TRBJ1-4 NA TRBV4-2 NA TGTGCCAGCAGCCAATTGCCTGCCGGGAACCTAGGAGAAAAACTGTTTTTT CASSQLPAGNLGEKLFF
TRBJ2-1 NA TRBV18 TRBD1 TGTGCCAGCTCACCACAGGACAGGCCCAATGAGCAGTTCTTC CASSPQDRPNEQFF
TRBJ2-7 NA TRBV20-1 NA TGCAGTGCTAGCTTCCGTTTTGAGCAGTACTTC CSASFRFEQYF
TRBJ2-7 NA TRBV19 NA TGTGCCAGTAGTGTCATGGCGGGTTACGAGCAGTACTTC CASSVMAGYEQYF
TRBJ2-1 NA TRBV5-3 NA TGTGCCAGAAGCCCAGGCCTAGCGATCTCCTACAATGAGCAGTTCTTC CARSPGLAISYNEQFF
TRBJ1-2 NA TRBV5-5 TRBD1 TGTGCCAGCAGCCTGGGACAGAACTATGGCTACACCTTC CASSLGQNYGYTF
TRBJ2-5 NA TRBV30 NA TGTGCCTGGAGGAGACAGAAAGAGACCCAGTACTTC CAWRRQKETQYF
TRBJ1-5 NA TRBV6-5 TRBD1 TGTGCCAGCAGAGGTCGACAGGGTTTACAGCCCCAGCATTTT CASRGRQGLQPQHF
TRBJ1-2 NA TRBV20-1 NA TGCAGTGCTAGGCAAGGAGATAGGACCTTC CSARQGDRTF
TRBJ2-1 NA TRBV7-6 TRBD2 TGTGCCAGCAGCTTACCGCCTAGCGGGCCCGAAGGGTACAATGAGCAGTTCTTC CASSLPPSGPEGYNEQFF
TRBJ1-3 NA TRBV27 NA TGTGCCAGCGGACGGACAGCCAGCTCGTATTTT CASGRTASSYF
TRBJ2-5 NA TRBV7-2 NA TGTGCCAGCAGCTTAGAGGCGGGGAGAGGCCAAGAGACCCAGTACTTC CASSLEAGRGQETQYF
TRBJ1-1 NA TRBV27 NA TGTGCCAGCAGTTTTGGAGAGAACACTGAAGCTTTCTTT CASSFGENTEAFF
TRBJ2-5 NA TRBV4-1 NA TGCGCCAGCAGCCAAGATGGGAAGACCCAGTACTTC CASSQDGKTQYF
TRBJ2-7 NA TRBV6-5 NA TGTGCCAGCAGTTACTCCCCCCACTACGAGCAGTACTTC CASSYSPHYEQYF
TRBJ2-5 NA TRBV7-8 TRBD2 TGTGCCAGCAGCCTCCGTAAGGGACTAGGAGTATCAGAGACCCAGTACTTC CASSLRKGLGVSETQYF
TRBJ2-4 NA TRBV7-9 TRBD1 TGTGCCAGCAGCTTCGCCGGTCAGGGGGCAAAAAACATTCAGTACTTC CASSFAGQGAKNIQYF
TRBJ2-1 once TRBV7-2 TRBD1 TGTGCCAGCAGCTCTATGCGTGGGACAGGGAGTTACGTTGAGCAGTTCTTC CASSSMRGTGSYVEQFF
TRBJ2-7 NA TRBV5-1 NA TGCGCCAGCAGCCCGGACGGGGATCCCTCCTACGAGCAGTACTTC CASSPDGDPSYEQYF
TRBJ2-3 NA TRBV25-1 TRBD2 TGTGCCAGCAGTGAATTGGAACTAGCGGGAGAAGGCACAGATACGCAGTATTTT CASSELELAGEGTDTQYF
TRBJ2-1 NA TRBV7-9 TRBD2 TGTGCCAGCAGCTTAGGACTAGCGAATGAGCAGTTCTTC CASSLGLANEQFF
TRBJ1-5 few TRBV6-1 TRBD1 TGTGCCAGCAGTGAAGAGGGGGGACAGGGGCATCAGCCCCAGCATTTT CASSEEGGQGHQPQHF
TRBJ1-5 once TRBV4-2 TRBD1 TGTGCCAGCAGCCAGATACAGGGGAGGGGACAGCCCCAGCATTTT CASSQIQGRGQPQHF
TRBJ2-3 NA TRBV5-1 NA TGCGCCAGCAGCTCTAACAGGGTCACACAAGGAGATACGCAGTATTTT CASSSNRVTQGDTQYF
TRBJ1-2 NA TRBV7-9 NA TGTGCCAGCAGCCCCTCGGGGCAAGGCTACACCTTC CASSPSGQGYTF
TRBJ2-7 NA TRBV27 NA TGTGCCAGCAGTTTAGGGGGTGCCTGGAACGAGCAGTACTTC CASSLGGAWNEQYF
TRBJ2-5 NA TRBV18 TRBD1 TGTGCCAGCTCACCCAGGAACGGCAGGGGGTGGGAGACCCAGTACTTC CASSPRNGRGWETQYF
TRBJ1-1 NA TRBV29-1 NA TGCAGCGTTGAGGCACAGGGCCCATCCCATCAGAACACTGAAGCTTTCTTT CSVEAQGPSHQNTEAFF
TRBJ2-1 NA TRBV2 TRBD1 TGTGCCAGCAGTGCCCGACAGGGGTATACCTACAATGAGCAGTTCTTC CASSARQGYTYNEQFF
TRBJ2-3 NA TRBV7-9 NA TGTGCCAGCAGCTTAAGGGGAGGGGGCCCAGATACGCAGTATTTT CASSLRGGGPDTQYF